This T cell receptor beta chain was sequenced for a study of early T cells in non-severe SARS-CoV-2 infection. The overall study: Chains stayed unpaired after sequencing of bulk RNA from unsorted whole blood.

General study findings and limits: VDJdb-based matching was biased toward anti-spike CD8 responses and missed private and CD4 specificities.

The CDR3 consists of 14 residues. Trimming took off 0 bases at V and 6 bases at J, with 10 bases between the two ends. Per germline, CDR1 KGHSH and CDR2 LQKENI. This clonotype was seen ten or more times. What it recognizes is unknown. Individual cDNA molecules were tagged with unique molecular identifiers, the study reported. TCRdb called the 5' RACE reads again in MiXCR, with one record for every CDR3 protein. The sample has about 68,000 distinct CDR3 sequences, 9% to 15% seen once. The chain couples TRBV18 to TRBJ2-3, with D tentatively TRBD2 (6 bases). This TCR was recovered from an adult who was a healthcare worker with PCR-confirmed SARS-CoV-2 infection or an uninfected control (not recorded which). Sequences were obtained from whole blood. CDR3 region: CASSPPTSWDTQYF. CDR3 nucleotides: TGTGCCAGCTCACCACCAACTAGCTGGGATACGCAGTATTTT.